This TCR beta chain came from a study of blood T cell repertoires in COVID-19. Whole-study context: COVID-19 samples, acute and convalescent, were from the United States, Italy and Spain. Sources were T cells, B-cell-depleted T cells, or PBMCs; the material itself was cDNA or gDNA.

As originally analysed: Amplification with reference gene primers provided the estimates of nucleated cell counts. The data were produced by immunoSEQ multiplex PCR, yet TCRdb's version contains in-frame clones alone and is incomplete. The V and J calls and clone size are taken from that table; D and trimming were inferred from the DNA. The repertoire holds under 70,000 clones, with roughly 90% as singletons. Germline V lookup: CDR1 SGHTA, CDR2 FQGNSA. This CDR3 contains 14 residues. Trimming removed 4 bases from V and 7 bases from J, with 11 bases in between. The rearrangement links TRBV7-2 to TRBJ1-6; D gene ambiguous. This TCR was sampled from a man at least 80 years old with acute or convalescent COVID-19. The sample comprised peripheral blood. CDR3 nucleotides: TGTGCCAGCAGCTCCCGGGGTGGGAATTCACCCCTCCACTTT. Its translation is CASSSRGGNSPLHF.